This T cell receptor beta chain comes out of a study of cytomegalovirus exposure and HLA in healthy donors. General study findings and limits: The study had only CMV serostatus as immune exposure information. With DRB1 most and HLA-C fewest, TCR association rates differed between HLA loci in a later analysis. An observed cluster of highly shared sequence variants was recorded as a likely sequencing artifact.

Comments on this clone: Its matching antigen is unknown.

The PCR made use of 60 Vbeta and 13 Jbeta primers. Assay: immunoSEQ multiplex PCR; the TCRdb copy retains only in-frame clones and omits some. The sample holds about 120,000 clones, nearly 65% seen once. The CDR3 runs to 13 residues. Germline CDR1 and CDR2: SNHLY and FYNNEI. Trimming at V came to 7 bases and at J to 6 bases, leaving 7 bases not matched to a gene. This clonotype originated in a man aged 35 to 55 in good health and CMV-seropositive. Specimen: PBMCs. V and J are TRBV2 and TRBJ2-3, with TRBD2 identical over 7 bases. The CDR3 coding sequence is TGTGCCAGCAAAGCGGGACTATCGGATACGCAGTATTTT. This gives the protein CASKAGLSDTQYF.